Listed below are T cell receptor beta chains from one sample, sequenced in a study of T cell responses to AZD1222 COVID-19 vaccine. Sequencing was performed with immunoSEQ multiplex PCR; in TCRdb, only in-frame clones are kept and a portion is missing. Altogether roughly 120,000 clones are present, about 86% being singletons, with the ten largest covering roughly 18%. Sequenced material: peripheral blood, taken 28 days after the second AZD1222 dose. All receptors derive from an adult who received the AZD1222 COVID-19 vaccine. Each CDR3 is given with its conserved first and last residue. The D gene is left open where the match is weak. The size of a clone is reported for some rows only, either as once, few or many, or as a class for expanded clones.

V,J,D,size,DNA,CDR3
TRBV18,TRBJ2-7,TRBD1,-,TGTGCCAGCTCAGGAGGAAGGACAGGGGCTACCTACGAGCAGTACTTC,CASSGGRTGATYEQYF
TRBV4-1,TRBJ1-5,-,once,TGCGCCAGCGGATCGACAGTCGATAGCAATCAGCCCCAGCATTTT,CASGSTVDSNQPQHF
TRBV20-1,TRBJ1-2,-,-,TGCAGTGCTAGTGGTGGGCAGACCCCCGAGGGCTACACCTTC,CSASGGQTPEGYTF
TRBV5-4,TRBJ2-1,-,-,TGTGCCAGCAGCTTGGGGGTGGGGCAAAACAATGAGCAGTTCTTC,CASSLGVGQNNEQFF
TRBV9,TRBJ1-5,-,-,TGTGCCAGCAGCCCTGGATTAGGGGTTCAGCCCCAGCATTTT,CASSPGLGVQPQHF
TRBV20-1,TRBJ1-2,-,few,TGCAGTGCTACCCAAGGACAGAGCTACACCTTC,CSATQGQSYTF
TRBV4-1,TRBJ2-1,-,-,TGCGCCAGCAGCCGTGCCGATTACTCCTACAATGAGCAGTTCTTC,CASSRADYSYNEQFF
TRBV4-3,TRBJ1-3,-,-,TGCGCCAGCAGCCAAGGGACAGACACCTCTGGAAACACCATATATTTT,CASSQGTDTSGNTIYF
TRBV2,TRBJ2-1,TRBD2,once,TGTGCCAGCAGGGGGGGGGTTCCCGGCGATTCCTACAATGAGCAGTTCTTC,CASRGGVPGDSYNEQFF
TRBV14,TRBJ1-1,-,-,TGTGCCAGCAGCCAATCCCCGGACACTGAAGCTTTCTTT,CASSQSPDTEAFF
TRBV19,TRBJ1-6,-,-,TGTGCCAGTGGCCCCACTCAGGGGAGGCATTCACCCCTCCACTTT,CASGPTQGRHSPLHF
TRBV19,TRBJ2-7,-,-,TGTGCCAGTAGTAGAAGAGCTTCCGACGAGCAGTACTTC,CASSRRASDEQYF
TRBV5-6,TRBJ1-2,-,-,TGTGCCAGCAGGGTGGAGGTTAACTATGGCTACACCTTC,CASRVEVNYGYTF
TRBV9,TRBJ1-6,-,once,TGTGCCAGCAGCGGGACTGCTACCTCCTATAATTCACCCCTCCACTTT,CASSGTATSYNSPLHF
TRBV29-1,TRBJ2-7,-,-,TGCAGCGTCACAACGGGGACCTACGAGCAGTACTTC,CSVTTGTYEQYF
TRBV5-1,TRBJ2-5,TRBD2,-,TGCGCCAGCAGCCCCGTAGGGTTTATAGCGGGGCAAGAGACCCAGTACTTC,CASSPVGFIAGQETQYF
TRBV7-7,TRBJ2-7,TRBD2,-,TGTGCCAGCAGCTTAACTAGCGGGAGTCTCGAGCAGTACTTC,CASSLTSGSLEQYF
TRBV29-1,TRBJ2-3,TRBD2,-,TGCAGCGTTTCCCCTAGACTAGCGGGAGATGTTGGAGATACGCAGTATTTT,CSVSPRLAGDVGDTQYF
TRBV7-3,TRBJ2-2,-,-,TGTGCCAGCAGCTCCACAAACACCGGGGAGCTGTTTTTT,CASSSTNTGELFF
TRBV24-1,TRBJ2-2,-,once,TGTGCCACCAGTGACCTGGGGCTAAAGTCGAGCACCGGGGAGCTGTTTTTT,CATSDLGLKSSTGELFF
TRBV4-3,TRBJ2-2,TRBD1,-,TGCGCCAGCAGCGGGACAGGGTTCGCCGGGGAGCTGTTTTTT,CASSGTGFAGELFF
TRBV6-1,TRBJ2-7,TRBD2,-,TGTGCCAGCAGTGAAGCCAGCGGGAGGACGGACGAGCAGTACTTC,CASSEASGRTDEQYF
TRBV13,TRBJ2-7,TRBD1,once,TGTGCCAGCAGCGCGCCGGGACAGATCATCTACGAGCAGTACTTC,CASSAPGQIIYEQYF
TRBV12-3/TRBV12-4,TRBJ2-5,TRBD1,-,TGTGCCAGCAGCCCTACAGGGGGCGTCCAGTACTTC,CASSPTGGVQYF
TRBV7-9,TRBJ1-2,-,-,TGTGCCAGCAGCCAGAACCAGGACTCGGGCTATGGCTACACCTTC,CASSQNQDSGYGYTF
TRBV2,TRBJ1-5,-,-,TGTGCCAGCAGTGAATCGGGTTATCAGCCCCAGCATTTT,CASSESGYQPQHF
TRBV9,TRBJ2-2,TRBD1,-,TGTGCCAGCAGCCGTACAGGGGCGAACACCGGGGAGCTGTTTTTT,CASSRTGANTGELFF
TRBV6-1,TRBJ2-1,-,-,TGTGCCAGCAGTGAAGCAGGGGGGGTTCCCCACAATGAGCAGTTCTTC,CASSEAGGVPHNEQFF
TRBV5-3,TRBJ1-3,-,-,TGTGCCAGAAGCCACCGGGGAGGACTGGTATATTTT,CARSHRGGLVYF
TRBV6-1,TRBJ1-5,TRBD1,-,TGTGCCGTCCGGGACAGGGACAATCAGCCCCAGCATTTT,CAVRDRDNQPQHF
TRBV4-2,TRBJ2-3,-,-,TGTGCCAGCAGCCAAGATTGGGGGGACACAGATACGCAGTATTTT,CASSQDWGDTDTQYF
TRBV9,TRBJ1-4,-,few,TGTGCCAGCAGCCCAGGGGCTAATGGTGAAAAACTGTTTTTT,CASSPGANGEKLFF
TRBV5-1,TRBJ1-6,TRBD1,-,TGCGCCAGCAGCCCCTGGGCCAGGACAGGGGCATATAATTCACCCCTCCACTTT,CASSPWARTGAYNSPLHF